Shown below are 7 T cell receptor beta chains from a single sample sequenced in a study of CD8 T cells in Susac syndrome. cDNA came from approximately 0.5 to 1 ug RNA primed by random hexamers. TCRdb redid the calling of the immunoSEQ multiplex PCR reads with MiXCR, one entry per CDR3 protein. The table lists 120,000 or so distinct CDR3 sequences, 96% of them singletons. Sequences were obtained from CD4+ T cells from PBMCs. These receptors were taken from a human donor with Susac syndrome.

V and J are TRBV9 and TRBJ2-5; no definite D call. CDR3 length: 15 amino acids. V was shortened by 5 bases and J by 2 bases, with 16 bases between the two germline ends. CDR1 is SGDLS and CDR2 is YYNGEE in the germline V gene. The CDR3: CASSNDVQRQETQYF. Written as DNA, the CDR3 is TGTGCCAGCAGTAACGATGTACAAAGACAAGAGACCCAGTACTTC.

This clonotype was detected only once. The J gene is TRBJ2-7, the V gene TRBV5-6, with D maybe TRBD1 (6 bases). Trimming took off 3 bases at V and 0 bases at J, with 7 bases between the two ends. Germline values: CDR1 SGHDT, CDR2 YYEEEE. CDR3 size: 13 residues. CDR3 in amino acids: CASSWDNSYEQYF. In DNA form, the CDR3 reads TGTGCCAGCAGCTGGGACAACTCCTACGAGCAGTACTTC.

This sequence joins TRBV30 and TRBJ2-7; no clear D gene. CDR1 is GTSNPN and CDR2 is SVGIG in the germline V gene (reference sequence). Trimming took 1 base from V and 5 from J, leaving 6 bases between them. The CDR3 has 11 amino acids. CDR3 sequence reads: CAWSGRDEQYF. The CDR3 region has the DNA TGTGCCTGGAGTGGGAGAGACGAGCAGTACTTC.

This clonotype appeared a single time. The V and J genes are TRBV20-1 and TRBJ2-7; 11 bases map to TRBD2. The germline gives CDR1 DFQATT, CDR2 SNEGSKA (reference sequence). Unmatched junction bases numbered 4, after V lost 4 bases and J lost 2 bases. The CDR3 extends over 14 amino acids. This chain's CDR3 is CSAKLAGVTYEQYF. In DNA, the CDR3 is TGCAGTGCTAAACTAGCGGGAGTAACCTACGAGCAGTACTTC.

The rearrangement links TRBV20-1 to TRBJ2-1; 9 positions match TRBD2. Germline V CDR1 and CDR2: DFQATT, SNEGSKA (reference sequence). The CDR3 contains 14 residues. The CDR3 DNA reads TGCAGGGCTCTAGCGGGACTCTCCTACAATGAGCAGTTCTTC. Residues: CRALAGLSYNEQFF.

The chain carries TRBV5-4 and TRBJ1-1; D might be TRBD1 (6 bases). CDR1 is SGHNT and CDR2 is YYREEE in the germline V gene (reference sequence). With 4 bases removed from V and 4 bases from J, the gap between germline ends came to 17 bases. This CDR3 has 15 amino acids. CDR3 residues: CASSPRGGKGTEAFF. As DNA, the CDR3 is TGTGCCAGCAGCCCACGAGGGGGGAAGGGCACTGAAGCTTTCTTT.

The V and J genes are TRBV20-1 and TRBJ2-3; tentatively, D is TRBD2 (6 bases). V lost 4 bases, J lost 2 bases, and 13 bases lay in between. Germline CDR1 and CDR2: DFQATT and SNEGSKA (reference sequence). This CDR3 has 14 residues. Written as DNA, the CDR3 is TGCAGTGCTACAGATGGGGACTTCACAGATACGCAGTATTTT. As protein: CSATDGDFTDTQYF.